This entry describes one T cell receptor (beta chain). The data were taken from a study of blood T cell repertoires in COVID-19. The germline V gene has CDR1 SEHNR and CDR2 FQNEAQ (reference sequence). The CDR3 sequence is 12 residues long. V lost 5 bases, J lost 10 bases, and 12 bases lay in between. In the source study's methods: Reference gene primers were amplified, and this amplification served to estimate nucleated cell counts. Repertoires were generated with immunoSEQ multiplex PCR, while TCRdb's copy carries only in-frame clones and drops some. Clone size and V and J calls were adopted from that table, with D and trimming inferred from the DNA. The repertoire has approximately 140,000 clones, 70% to 90% of them found once; the top ten carry 1.2%.

The TCR comes from a woman under 40 with acute COVID-19. Sample: PBMCs or T cells enriched from blood (not recorded which). This chain uses TRBV7-9 with TRBJ2-4, with a weak D call TRBD2 (6 bases). The DNA for the CDR3 is TGTGCCAGCAGCCCCTCCGCGGGAATTCAGTACTTC. This codes for CASSPSAGIQYF. Full variable domain (outside the CDR3, taken from reference TRBV7-9 and TRBJ2-4): DTGVSQNPRHKITKRGQNVTFRCDPISEHNRLYWYRQTLGQGPEFLTYFQNEAQLEKSRLLSDRFSAERPKGSFSTLEIQRTEQGDSAMYLCASSPSAGIQYFGAGTRLSVL.